The rows below give T cell receptor beta chains drawn from one sample of a study of blood T cell repertoires in COVID-19. Profiling relied on immunoSEQ multiplex PCR, and the TCRdb table lists in-frame clones only, not all of them. This sample has 60,000 to 90,000 clones, with 75% to 95% found just once. The sequencing input was peripheral blood. These receptors all stem from a woman of 80 years or more with acute or convalescent COVID-19. Each CDR3 is given with its conserved first and last residue. The order of the fields is V gene, J gene, CDR3 length, clone size, D gene, CDR3 DNA, CDR3 protein. A D gene is named only where the DNA matches it firmly. Only some rows state a clone size, as once, few, many or a class for expanded clones.

V gene: TRBV28
J gene: TRBJ2-1
CDR3 length: 16
clone size: NA
D gene: NA
CDR3 DNA: TGTGCCAGCAGTTTATACCCCTCGGGCTCCTACAATGAGCAGTTCTTC
CDR3 protein: CASSLYPSGSYNEQFF

V gene: TRBV27
J gene: TRBJ2-7
CDR3 length: 13
clone size: NA
D gene: TRBD1
CDR3 DNA: TGTGCCAGCAGTTTACGGGACAGGGGCGAGCAGTACTTC
CDR3 protein: CASSLRDRGEQYF

V gene: TRBV11-1
J gene: TRBJ2-1
CDR3 length: 15
clone size: NA
D gene: NA
CDR3 DNA: TGTGCCAGCAGCTTAATCGGTTTGGGGAGCAATGAGCAGTTCTTC
CDR3 protein: CASSLIGLGSNEQFF

V gene: TRBV24-1
J gene: TRBJ2-7
CDR3 length: 16
clone size: NA
D gene: TRBD1
CDR3 DNA: TGTGCCACCAGTGATTCGGGGACAGGGGGGACCTACGAGCAGTACTTC
CDR3 protein: CATSDSGTGGTYEQYF

V gene: TRBV9
J gene: TRBJ2-1
CDR3 length: 12
clone size: NA
D gene: NA
CDR3 DNA: TGTGCCAGCAGTCGGGTTGGCGGTGAGCAGTTCTTC
CDR3 protein: CASSRVGGEQFF

V gene: TRBV6-5
J gene: TRBJ1-1
CDR3 length: 13
clone size: NA
D gene: TRBD1
CDR3 DNA: TGTGCCAGCAGTTCGGACAGGTTCACTGAAGCTTTCTTT
CDR3 protein: CASSSDRFTEAFF

V gene: TRBV4-1
J gene: TRBJ1-2
CDR3 length: 14
clone size: NA
D gene: NA
CDR3 DNA: TGCGCCAGCAGCCAACCAGGGGTTGACTATGGCTACACCTTC
CDR3 protein: CASSQPGVDYGYTF

V gene: TRBV27
J gene: TRBJ2-3
CDR3 length: 15
clone size: NA
D gene: NA
CDR3 DNA: TGTGCCAGCAGTTTACTGGGGGCCGAAACCGATACGCAGTATTTT
CDR3 protein: CASSLLGAETDTQYF

V gene: TRBV14
J gene: TRBJ2-6
CDR3 length: 17
clone size: NA
D gene: TRBD1
CDR3 DNA: TGTGCCAGCAGCCAAGGGACAGGCCTATCTGGGGCCAACGTCCTGACTTTC
CDR3 protein: CASSQGTGLSGANVLTF

V gene: TRBV24-1
J gene: TRBJ1-2
CDR3 length: 13
clone size: once
D gene: NA
CDR3 DNA: TGTGCCACCAGTGATAGCCTTAACTATGGCTACACCTTC
CDR3 protein: CATSDSLNYGYTF

V gene: TRBV3-1/TRBV3-2
J gene: TRBJ2-1
CDR3 length: 16
clone size: NA
D gene: TRBD2
CDR3 DNA: TGTGCCAGCAGCCAAGTCTTAGCGGGGGGTGGGAATGAGCAGTTCTTC
CDR3 protein: CASSQVLAGGGNEQFF

V gene: TRBV6-5
J gene: TRBJ2-1
CDR3 length: 14
clone size: NA
D gene: TRBD1
CDR3 DNA: TGTGCCAGCTTCGGACAGGCAACTTACAATGAGCAGTTCTTC
CDR3 protein: CASFGQATYNEQFF

V gene: TRBV19
J gene: TRBJ2-3
CDR3 length: 14
clone size: NA
D gene: NA
CDR3 DNA: TGTGCCAGTAGGGGCCAATTTTCCACAGATACGCAGTATTTT
CDR3 protein: CASRGQFSTDTQYF

V gene: TRBV4-1
J gene: TRBJ1-5
CDR3 length: 15
clone size: few
D gene: NA
CDR3 DNA: TGCGCCAGCAGCCAAGCTCCGACAGCGATTTCGACCCAGCATTTT
CDR3 protein: CASSQAPTAISTQHF

V gene: TRBV5-1
J gene: TRBJ1-2
CDR3 length: 13
clone size: NA
D gene: NA
CDR3 DNA: TGCGCCAGCAGCCCGGGTCGGGACTTTGGCTACACCTTC
CDR3 protein: CASSPGRDFGYTF

V gene: TRBV5-4
J gene: TRBJ1-4
CDR3 length: 13
clone size: NA
D gene: TRBD1
CDR3 DNA: TGTGCCAGCAGCCCCGACAGGGTCGAAAAACTGTTTTTT
CDR3 protein: CASSPDRVEKLFF

V gene: TRBV19
J gene: TRBJ2-7
CDR3 length: 15
clone size: NA
D gene: TRBD2
CDR3 DNA: TGTGCCAGTAGTATGAGCACTAGCGGGACGTACGAGCAGTACTTC
CDR3 protein: CASSMSTSGTYEQYF

V gene: TRBV3-1/TRBV3-2
J gene: TRBJ2-2
CDR3 length: 16
clone size: NA
D gene: TRBD2
CDR3 DNA: TGTGCCAGCAGCCAAGGACCTAGCGGGATAGTCGGGGAGCTGTTTTTT
CDR3 protein: CASSQGPSGIVGELFF

V gene: TRBV9
J gene: TRBJ2-3
CDR3 length: 15
clone size: NA
D gene: NA
CDR3 DNA: TGTGCCAGCAGCGTAGCTTCATCAGGGTGGGATACGCAGTATTTT
CDR3 protein: CASSVASSGWDTQYF

V gene: TRBV12-3/TRBV12-4
J gene: TRBJ2-1
CDR3 length: 12
clone size: NA
D gene: NA
CDR3 DNA: TGTGCCAGCAGTTTCGTCTACAATGAGCAGTTCTTC
CDR3 protein: CASSFVYNEQFF

V gene: TRBV4-1
J gene: TRBJ2-3
CDR3 length: 16
clone size: NA
D gene: TRBD2
CDR3 DNA: TGCGCCAGCAGCCTAAGCGGACTAGCGGGAGCCGATACGCAGTATTTT
CDR3 protein: CASSLSGLAGADTQYF

V gene: TRBV6-2/TRBV6-3
J gene: TRBJ1-2
CDR3 length: 16
clone size: NA
D gene: NA
CDR3 DNA: TGTGCCAGCAGTTACTCATCCGGGGTTGAATTTCGGAGCTACACCTTC
CDR3 protein: CASSYSSGVEFRSYTF

V gene: TRBV19
J gene: TRBJ1-5
CDR3 length: 14
clone size: NA
D gene: TRBD1
CDR3 DNA: TGTGCCAGTACCCCGGGACAGGGGTTTCAGCCCCAGCATTTT
CDR3 protein: CASTPGQGFQPQHF

V gene: TRBV12-5
J gene: TRBJ1-3
CDR3 length: 16
clone size: once
D gene: TRBD1
CDR3 DNA: TGTGCTAGTGGTTCGGGACAGGTGGCCTCTGGAAACACCATATATTTT
CDR3 protein: CASGSGQVASGNTIYF

V gene: TRBV7-3
J gene: TRBJ2-7
CDR3 length: 16
clone size: NA
D gene: NA
CDR3 DNA: TGTGCCAGCAGCTTAGCGGTAGTCCCAAGCTCCTACGAGCAGTACTTC
CDR3 protein: CASSLAVVPSSYEQYF

V gene: TRBV19
J gene: TRBJ1-1
CDR3 length: 14
clone size: NA
D gene: TRBD1
CDR3 DNA: TGTGCCAGTAGTAGGGACAGGGAAGGCACTGAAGCTTTCTTT
CDR3 protein: CASSRDREGTEAFF

V gene: TRBV7-3
J gene: TRBJ2-2
CDR3 length: 12
clone size: NA
D gene: NA
CDR3 DNA: TGTGCCAGCAGCTTCCCCCGCGGGGAGCTGTTTTTT
CDR3 protein: CASSFPRGELFF

V gene: TRBV27
J gene: TRBJ2-7
CDR3 length: 15
clone size: once
D gene: NA
CDR3 DNA: TGTGCCAGCAGTTTAACAGGCACTCCCTACTACGAGCAGTACTTC
CDR3 protein: CASSLTGTPYYEQYF

V gene: TRBV6-5
J gene: TRBJ2-3
CDR3 length: 16
clone size: NA
D gene: TRBD2
CDR3 DNA: TGTGCCAGCAGTTCGCCGCATAGCGGGAGCACAGATACGCAGTATTTT
CDR3 protein: CASSSPHSGSTDTQYF

V gene: TRBV27
J gene: TRBJ1-6
CDR3 length: 13
clone size: NA
D gene: NA
CDR3 DNA: TGTGCCAGCAGTTTAGTGAGATCGGGACCCCTCCACTTT
CDR3 protein: CASSLVRSGPLHF

V gene: TRBV6-6
J gene: TRBJ2-1
CDR3 length: 16
clone size: NA
D gene: TRBD2
CDR3 DNA: TGTGCCAGCAGCCCACTGCGGTGGGGGGGGTACAATGAGCAGTTCTTC
CDR3 protein: CASSPLRWGGYNEQFF

V gene: TRBV6-5
J gene: TRBJ2-5
CDR3 length: 14
clone size: NA
D gene: NA
CDR3 DNA: TGTGCCAGCAGTTTCGGAACTAGTTGGGAGACCCAGTACTTC
CDR3 protein: CASSFGTSWETQYF

V gene: TRBV5-4
J gene: TRBJ1-3
CDR3 length: 15
clone size: once
D gene: NA
CDR3 DNA: TGTGCCAGCAGCCCCGACAGTCACTCTGGAAACACCATATATTTT
CDR3 protein: CASSPDSHSGNTIYF

V gene: TRBV19
J gene: TRBJ1-2
CDR3 length: 13
clone size: NA
D gene: NA
CDR3 DNA: TGTGCCAGTAGTCTCGACACCCAGGGCCTTCAACGCTTC
CDR3 protein: CASSLDTQGLQRF

V gene: TRBV19
J gene: TRBJ1-4
CDR3 length: 14
clone size: NA
D gene: NA
CDR3 DNA: TGTGCCAGTAGTATGGGCAGGGTGAATGAAAAACTGTTTTTT
CDR3 protein: CASSMGRVNEKLFF

V gene: TRBV19
J gene: TRBJ2-5
CDR3 length: 16
clone size: NA
D gene: TRBD1
CDR3 DNA: TGTGCCAGTAGTAGGACAGGGGCCCCGGGCCAAGAGACCCAGTACTTC
CDR3 protein: CASSRTGAPGQETQYF

V gene: TRBV28
J gene: TRBJ2-3
CDR3 length: 14
clone size: NA
D gene: NA
CDR3 DNA: TGTGCCAGCAGTCCCGGACTAATCACAGATACGCAGTATTTT
CDR3 protein: CASSPGLITDTQYF

V gene: TRBV18
J gene: TRBJ1-3
CDR3 length: 14
clone size: once
D gene: NA
CDR3 DNA: TGTGCCAGCTCAGCTCAGGATTCTGGAAACACCATATATTTT
CDR3 protein: CASSAQDSGNTIYF

V gene: TRBV3-1/TRBV3-2
J gene: TRBJ1-6
CDR3 length: 14
clone size: NA
D gene: TRBD1
CDR3 DNA: TGTGCCAGCAGCCAACTGGACAGGGCTTCACCCCTCCACTTT
CDR3 protein: CASSQLDRASPLHF

V gene: TRBV6-4
J gene: TRBJ2-1
CDR3 length: 14
clone size: NA
D gene: NA
CDR3 DNA: TGTGCCAGCAGTCCCGGGACTCTAGACAATGAGCAGTTCTTC
CDR3 protein: CASSPGTLDNEQFF

V gene: TRBV7-9
J gene: TRBJ2-3
CDR3 length: 15
clone size: NA
D gene: TRBD1
CDR3 DNA: TGTGCCAGCAGCTCACAGGGGTCTAGCACAGATACGCAGTATTTT
CDR3 protein: CASSSQGSSTDTQYF

V gene: TRBV5-1
J gene: TRBJ2-7
CDR3 length: 15
clone size: NA
D gene: TRBD1
CDR3 DNA: TGCGCCAGCAGCCCGGCCGGGACAGGGGTACGCGAGCAGTACTTC
CDR3 protein: CASSPAGTGVREQYF

V gene: TRBV5-4
J gene: TRBJ2-1
CDR3 length: 17
clone size: NA
D gene: NA
CDR3 DNA: TGTGCCAGCAGCTTGGCCGGAGGGGGGGGGATATACAATGAGCAGTTCTTC
CDR3 protein: CASSLAGGGGIYNEQFF

V gene: TRBV9
J gene: TRBJ2-4
CDR3 length: 13
clone size: NA
D gene: NA
CDR3 DNA: TGTGCCAGCAGCGTAGGACAGAAAAACATTCAGTACTTC
CDR3 protein: CASSVGQKNIQYF

V gene: TRBV28
J gene: TRBJ2-7
CDR3 length: 15
clone size: NA
D gene: TRBD1
CDR3 DNA: TGTGCCAGCAGTAATGCTGGACAGGGTTACGACGAGCAGTACTTC
CDR3 protein: CASSNAGQGYDEQYF

V gene: TRBV11-3
J gene: TRBJ2-1
CDR3 length: 16
clone size: NA
D gene: NA
CDR3 DNA: TGTGCCAGCAGCTTAGGAGCCCGGGGGACCTACAATGAGCAGTTCTTC
CDR3 protein: CASSLGARGTYNEQFF

V gene: TRBV28
J gene: TRBJ2-2
CDR3 length: 18
clone size: NA
D gene: TRBD2
CDR3 DNA: TGTGCCAGCAAGAGAGGACTAGCGGGAGGGCGCGGCACCGGGGAGCTGTTTTTT
CDR3 protein: CASKRGLAGGRGTGELFF

V gene: TRBV28
J gene: TRBJ1-6
CDR3 length: 15
clone size: NA
D gene: NA
CDR3 DNA: TGTGCCAGCAGTCCTGCACAGGGAAGGAATTCACCCCTCCACTTT
CDR3 protein: CASSPAQGRNSPLHF

V gene: TRBV5-1
J gene: TRBJ2-1
CDR3 length: 14
clone size: NA
D gene: NA
CDR3 DNA: TGCGTCAGCACCGTCGGAGGGAACTACAATGAGCAGTTCTTC
CDR3 protein: CVSTVGGNYNEQFF

V gene: TRBV5-1
J gene: TRBJ1-2
CDR3 length: 14
clone size: NA
D gene: TRBD1
CDR3 DNA: TGCGCCAGCAGCAACCCGACAGGGGGCTATGGCTACACCTTC
CDR3 protein: CASSNPTGGYGYTF

V gene: TRBV9
J gene: TRBJ1-2
CDR3 length: 13
clone size: NA
D gene: TRBD1
CDR3 DNA: TGTGCCAGCAGCGTCCCAGGGGGCGGCGGCTACACCTTC
CDR3 protein: CASSVPGGGGYTF

V gene: TRBV7-9
J gene: TRBJ1-5
CDR3 length: 15
clone size: NA
D gene: NA
CDR3 DNA: TGTGCCAGCAGCCCTCCCTCAGGGGGCAATCAGCCCCAGCATTTT
CDR3 protein: CASSPPSGGNQPQHF

V gene: TRBV7-3
J gene: TRBJ1-2
CDR3 length: 13
clone size: NA
D gene: NA
CDR3 DNA: TGTGCCAGCAGCTTAAGTGCCAGTACGGGCTACACCTTC
CDR3 protein: CASSLSASTGYTF

V gene: TRBV3-1/TRBV3-2
J gene: TRBJ1-6
CDR3 length: 16
clone size: NA
D gene: TRBD1
CDR3 DNA: TGTGCCAGCAGCCATCCGGGACAGGGGTATAATTCACCCCTCCACTTT
CDR3 protein: CASSHPGQGYNSPLHF

V gene: TRBV5-1
J gene: TRBJ1-1
CDR3 length: 15
clone size: once
D gene: TRBD1
CDR3 DNA: TGCGCCAGCAGCCCAGGACAGGGCATGAACACTGAAGCTTTCTTT
CDR3 protein: CASSPGQGMNTEAFF

V gene: TRBV6-6
J gene: TRBJ1-1
CDR3 length: 16
clone size: NA
D gene: NA
CDR3 DNA: TGTGCCAGCAGATCAGACAGGCGAATTTTAGGGACTGAAGCTTTCTTT
CDR3 protein: CASRSDRRILGTEAFF

V gene: TRBV6-6
J gene: TRBJ2-7
CDR3 length: 13
clone size: NA
D gene: NA
CDR3 DNA: TGTGCCAGCAGTTACAAGGGGGACTACGAGCAGTACTTC
CDR3 protein: CASSYKGDYEQYF

V gene: TRBV27
J gene: TRBJ2-1
CDR3 length: 16
clone size: once
D gene: TRBD2
CDR3 DNA: TGTGCCAGCAGTTTTCTACTAGCGGGGCCCCTAAATGAGCAGTTCTTC
CDR3 protein: CASSFLLAGPLNEQFF

V gene: TRBV7-9
J gene: TRBJ2-1
CDR3 length: 14
clone size: NA
D gene: TRBD1
CDR3 DNA: TGTGCCAGCAGCTTGGACAGGTGGGGCAATGAGCAGTTCTTC
CDR3 protein: CASSLDRWGNEQFF

V gene: TRBV3-1/TRBV3-2
J gene: TRBJ1-4
CDR3 length: 14
clone size: few
D gene: TRBD1
CDR3 DNA: TGTGCCAGCAGCCAGAAGACAGGGGCGGAAAAACTGTTTTTT
CDR3 protein: CASSQKTGAEKLFF